Listed below are T cell receptor beta chains from one sample, sequenced in a study of technical replicates of blood from a few donors. This table comes from immunoSEQ multiplex PCR, and its TCRdb copy is limited to in-frame clones, with some not included. Seen here are under 100,000 clones, approximately 94% observed once, and the top ten hold more than 0.2%. Sequenced: T cells isolated from PBMCs. The source is a human donor in good health. The CDR3 runs from the conserved cysteine through the conserved F or W. A D gene is named only where the DNA matches it firmly. Clone size appears in some rows only: once, few, many, or a class for an expanded clone.

CDR3 DNA,CDR3 protein,D gene,clone size,V gene,J gene
TGTGCCAGCAGAGAGGGACATTACCAAGAGACCCAGTACTTC,CASREGHYQETQYF,.,.,TRBV6-1,TRBJ2-5
TGTGCCAGCAGCTTAGCACCGGGACTAGCGGGAGAAGAGACCCAGTACTTC,CASSLAPGLAGEETQYF,TRBD2,.,TRBV7-6,TRBJ2-5
TGTGCCAGCAGTTTAATGACAGGGTCGGCCGAGCAGTACTTC,CASSLMTGSAEQYF,TRBD1,.,TRBV27,TRBJ2-7
TGTGCCAGCAGCTTAGCGGGACTAGCGGATTACACCGGGGAGCTGTTTTTT,CASSLAGLADYTGELFF,TRBD2,.,TRBV7-9,TRBJ2-2
TGTGCCACCAGCAGGGAGACAGGAATCTATGGCTACACCTTC,CATSRETGIYGYTF,.,once,TRBV15,TRBJ1-2
TGTGCTAGTGCTTTGATAGCGGGGGGGTCAAGCAGGAATGAGCAGTTCTTC,CASALIAGGSSRNEQFF,TRBD2,few,TRBV12-5,TRBJ2-1
TGTGCCAGCAGTTCTGGACAGGAGGCCTACGAGCAGTACTTC,CASSSGQEAYEQYF,TRBD1,.,TRBV28,TRBJ2-7
TGCGCCAGCAGCCACAGGGACAATGAGCAGTTCTTC,CASSHRDNEQFF,.,.,TRBV5-1,TRBJ2-1
TGCGCCAGCAGCCAAGAATACGACAGCCTGGGAACAGATACGCAGTATTTT,CASSQEYDSLGTDTQYF,.,.,TRBV4-1,TRBJ2-3
TGTGCCAGCAGTTTAGCCCCGAGCTCCTACAATGAGCAGTTCTTC,CASSLAPSSYNEQFF,.,.,TRBV27,TRBJ2-1
TGTGCCAGCAGCCGGGGGACAGGGAAAAACATTCAGTACTTC,CASSRGTGKNIQYF,TRBD1,.,TRBV5-6,TRBJ2-4
TGTGCTAGCAGCCCCAGGGTGCTACCGAACACCGGGGAGCTGTTTTTT,CASSPRVLPNTGELFF,.,.,TRBV7-7,TRBJ2-2
TGTGCCAGCAGACCTTCCGGGCTAATAGCGGGAGGCCCCTACAATGAGCAGTTCTTC,CASRPSGLIAGGPYNEQFF,TRBD2,.,TRBV2,TRBJ2-1
TGCAGCGTTGTAGTATGGGGCGGGGCCGCCTATGGCTACACCTTC,CSVVVWGGAAYGYTF,.,.,TRBV29-1,TRBJ1-2
TGTGCCAGCAGCTTAAACAGGGCGGAGACCCAGTACTTC,CASSLNRAETQYF,.,.,TRBV7-9,TRBJ2-5
TGCGCCAGCAGCCCCCACGGGACAGGGGGACAAGATACGCAGTATTTT,CASSPHGTGGQDTQYF,TRBD1,.,TRBV5-1,TRBJ2-3
TGCAGCGTTGAAGGGCGGGGGCTCGCTGAAGCTTTCTTT,CSVEGRGLAEAFF,.,few,TRBV29-1,TRBJ1-1
TGTGCCAGCGGGTCTTCGGCAGGCTCCTGGGATGGCTACACCTTC,CASGSSAGSWDGYTF,.,.,TRBV6-1,TRBJ1-2
TGCGCCAGCAGCCCTCTTGGTCTGACTAGCGGGGGTTACAATGAGCAGTTCTTC,CASSPLGLTSGGYNEQFF,TRBD2,once,TRBV4-1,TRBJ2-1
TGTGCCAGCAGCTTCTGGACTAGTTCCTACGAGCAGTACTTC,CASSFWTSSYEQYF,TRBD2,.,TRBV5-4,TRBJ2-7
TGTGCCAGCAGCGTAGACGGGGGGGCCACAGATACGCAGTATTTT,CASSVDGGATDTQYF,TRBD2,.,TRBV9,TRBJ2-3
TGTGCCAGCAGTGGCAGGGGGGAGACCCAGTACTTC,CASSGRGETQYF,TRBD1,once,TRBV6-1,TRBJ2-5
TGTGCCAGCAGTTTCCGACAGGGGGCTTTCTACGAGCAGTACTTC,CASSFRQGAFYEQYF,TRBD1,.,TRBV27,TRBJ2-7
TGTGCCAGCAGTTTACGGGGTTGGAATGAGCAGTTCTTC,CASSLRGWNEQFF,.,once,TRBV27,TRBJ2-1
TGTGCCAGAAGCACCCCCGGCGGGGCTTCCTACAATGAGCAGTTCTTC,CARSTPGGASYNEQFF,.,.,TRBV5-3,TRBJ2-1
TGTGCCATCAGTGAGTCCGGCAATCAGCCCCAGCATTTT,CAISESGNQPQHF,.,.,TRBV10-3,TRBJ1-5
TGTGCCAGCAGTGGCACGGGACAGGGGATTGGAAACACCATATATTTT,CASSGTGQGIGNTIYF,TRBD1,once,TRBV6-1,TRBJ1-3
TGCGCCAGCAGCTTTAGTGGACAGGACTACGAGCAGTACTTC,CASSFSGQDYEQYF,TRBD1,.,TRBV5-1,TRBJ2-7
TGCGCCAGCAGCTTGACAGGGCTGGGCACTGAAGCTTTCTTT,CASSLTGLGTEAFF,.,.,TRBV5-1,TRBJ1-1
TGTGCCAGCAGACGATTAGGGGGCTGGGGGACAGGGTATGGCTACACCTTC,CASRRLGGWGTGYGYTF,TRBD1,.,TRBV28,TRBJ1-2
TGTGCCAGCAGCTTGGAACCTAGCGGGGCGCAAGAGACCCAGTACTTC,CASSLEPSGAQETQYF,TRBD2,.,TRBV5-4,TRBJ2-5
TGTGCCAGCAGCTTTGGGGGGTCTGGAAACACCATATATTTT,CASSFGGSGNTIYF,.,.,TRBV5-8,TRBJ1-3
TGTGCCAGCTCACCAGAAACAGGGGGCGCGTGGGAAAAACTGTTTTTT,CASSPETGGAWEKLFF,TRBD1,.,TRBV18,TRBJ1-4
TGTGCCAGCAGTTTAGGGGGGGCCGGGGGAGAGACCCAGTACTTC,CASSLGGAGGETQYF,.,.,TRBV27,TRBJ2-5
TGTGCCAGCAGCCCCATGGGGGCGCTCTACAATGAGCAGTTCTTC,CASSPMGALYNEQFF,.,.,TRBV11-3,TRBJ2-1
TGTGCCAGCAGCCGCTCTGGGGCCAACGTCCTGACTTTC,CASSRSGANVLTF,.,once,TRBV6-5,TRBJ2-6
TGTGCCAGCAGCTTAACGGTGGGATGGCGGGTCTCCTACGAGCAGTACTTC,CASSLTVGWRVSYEQYF,.,.,TRBV7-3,TRBJ2-7
TGTGCCTGGAGTGTACAGGGGGCTTACAATGAGCAGTTCTTC,CAWSVQGAYNEQFF,TRBD1,.,TRBV30,TRBJ2-1
TGTGCCAGCAGCTTAGCTATCTCCGGGACAGTGCAGTTCTTC,CASSLAISGTVQFF,TRBD1,.,TRBV7-6,TRBJ2-1
TGTGCCAGCAGCTCGACAGGGCATGGCTACACCTTC,CASSSTGHGYTF,TRBD1,.,TRBV7-8,TRBJ1-2
TGTGCCAGTAGTCTCGGGAGTATCGCTTTCTTT,CASSLGSIAFF,.,.,TRBV19,TRBJ1-1